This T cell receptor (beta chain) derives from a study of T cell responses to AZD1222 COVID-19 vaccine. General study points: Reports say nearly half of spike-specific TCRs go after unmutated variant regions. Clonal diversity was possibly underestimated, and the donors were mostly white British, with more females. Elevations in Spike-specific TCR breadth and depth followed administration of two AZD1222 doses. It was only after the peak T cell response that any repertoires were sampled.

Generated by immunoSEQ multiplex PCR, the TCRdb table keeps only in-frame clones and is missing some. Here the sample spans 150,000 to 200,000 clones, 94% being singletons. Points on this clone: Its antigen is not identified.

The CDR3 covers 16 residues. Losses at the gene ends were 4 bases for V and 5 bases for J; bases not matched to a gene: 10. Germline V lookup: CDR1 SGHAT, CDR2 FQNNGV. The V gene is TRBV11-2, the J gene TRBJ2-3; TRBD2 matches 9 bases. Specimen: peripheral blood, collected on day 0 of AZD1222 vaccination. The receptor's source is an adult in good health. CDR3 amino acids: CASSSRLAVGVDTQYF. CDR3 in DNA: TGTGCCAGCAGCTCCAGACTAGCGGTGGGGGTAGATACGCAGTATTTT.